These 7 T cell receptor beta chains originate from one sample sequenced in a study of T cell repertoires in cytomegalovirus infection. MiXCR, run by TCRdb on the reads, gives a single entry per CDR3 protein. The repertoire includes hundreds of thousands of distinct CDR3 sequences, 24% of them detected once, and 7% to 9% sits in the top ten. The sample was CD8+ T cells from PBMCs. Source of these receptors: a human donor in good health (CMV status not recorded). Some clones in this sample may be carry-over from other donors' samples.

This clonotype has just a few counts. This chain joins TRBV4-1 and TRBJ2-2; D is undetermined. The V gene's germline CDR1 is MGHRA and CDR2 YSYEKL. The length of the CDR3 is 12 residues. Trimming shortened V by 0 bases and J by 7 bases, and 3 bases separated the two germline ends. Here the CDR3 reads CASSQDYGELFF. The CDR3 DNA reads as TGCGCCAGCAGCCAAGACTACGGGGAGCTGTTTTTT.

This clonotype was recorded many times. In DNA form, the CDR3 reads TGCGCCAGCAGCCAAGATCGGGGCAGGGGCCTGAATGAGCAGTTCTTC. It yields the protein CASSQDRGRGLNEQFF. The rearrangement links TRBV4-3 to TRBJ2-1, with a tentative D call TRBD1 (6 bases). The V end lost 0 bases, the J end lost 7 bases, and 16 bases lay between the germline ends. Germline loops: CDR1 LGHNA, CDR2 YSLEER. The CDR3 contains 16 residues.

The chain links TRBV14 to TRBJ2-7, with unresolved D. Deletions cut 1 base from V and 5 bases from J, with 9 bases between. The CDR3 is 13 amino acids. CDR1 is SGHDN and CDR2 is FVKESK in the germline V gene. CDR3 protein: CASSQGGRNEQYV. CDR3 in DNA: TGTGCCAGCAGCCAAGGAGGTAGAAACGAGCAGTACGTC.

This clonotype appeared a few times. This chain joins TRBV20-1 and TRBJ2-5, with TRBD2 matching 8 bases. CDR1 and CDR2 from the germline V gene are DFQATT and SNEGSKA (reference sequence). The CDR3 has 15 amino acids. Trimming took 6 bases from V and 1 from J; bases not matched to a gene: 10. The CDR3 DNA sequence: TGCAGTGCGTCCGCGGGCGGGGGGTTCCAAGAGACCCAGTACTTC. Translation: CSASAGGGFQETQYF.

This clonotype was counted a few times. DNA for the CDR3: TGCAGTGCTAGAGAAAACATTCCCCATGGCTACACCTTC. Protein: CSARENIPHGYTF. The gene calls are TRBV20-1 and TRBJ1-2; D gene uncertain. Germline V gene sequence: CDR1 DFQATT, CDR2 SNEGSKA (reference sequence). The CDR3 is 13 residues long. V lost 0 bases and J 6 bases, leaving 11 bases between the germline ends.

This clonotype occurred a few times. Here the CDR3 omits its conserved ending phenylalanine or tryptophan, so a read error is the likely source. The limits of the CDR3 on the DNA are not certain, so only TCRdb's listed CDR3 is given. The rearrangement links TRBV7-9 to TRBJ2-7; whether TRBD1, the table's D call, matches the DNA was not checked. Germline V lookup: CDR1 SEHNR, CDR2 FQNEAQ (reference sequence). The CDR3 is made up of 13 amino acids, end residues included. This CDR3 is CASSPGGQGPLAG.

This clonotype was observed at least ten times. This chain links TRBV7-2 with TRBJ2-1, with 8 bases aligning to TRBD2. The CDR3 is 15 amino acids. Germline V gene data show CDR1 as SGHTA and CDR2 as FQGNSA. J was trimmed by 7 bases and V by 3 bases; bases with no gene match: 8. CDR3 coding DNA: TGTGCCAGCAGCTTTATCAGCGGGGGATTAAATGAGCAGTTCTTC. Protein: CASSFISGGLNEQFF.